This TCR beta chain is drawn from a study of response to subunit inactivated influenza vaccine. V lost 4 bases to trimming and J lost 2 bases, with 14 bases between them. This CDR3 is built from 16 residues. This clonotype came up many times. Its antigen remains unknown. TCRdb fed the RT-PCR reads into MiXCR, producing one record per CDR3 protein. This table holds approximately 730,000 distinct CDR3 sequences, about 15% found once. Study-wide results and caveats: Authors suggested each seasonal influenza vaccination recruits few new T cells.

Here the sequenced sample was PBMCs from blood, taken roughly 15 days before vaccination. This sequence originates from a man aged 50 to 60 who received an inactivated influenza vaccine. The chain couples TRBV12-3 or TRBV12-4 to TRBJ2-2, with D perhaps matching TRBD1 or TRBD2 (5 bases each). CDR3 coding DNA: TGTGCCAGCAGTTCTCCGGGACGAATTAACACCGGGGAGCTGTTTTTT. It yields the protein CASSSPGRINTGELFF.